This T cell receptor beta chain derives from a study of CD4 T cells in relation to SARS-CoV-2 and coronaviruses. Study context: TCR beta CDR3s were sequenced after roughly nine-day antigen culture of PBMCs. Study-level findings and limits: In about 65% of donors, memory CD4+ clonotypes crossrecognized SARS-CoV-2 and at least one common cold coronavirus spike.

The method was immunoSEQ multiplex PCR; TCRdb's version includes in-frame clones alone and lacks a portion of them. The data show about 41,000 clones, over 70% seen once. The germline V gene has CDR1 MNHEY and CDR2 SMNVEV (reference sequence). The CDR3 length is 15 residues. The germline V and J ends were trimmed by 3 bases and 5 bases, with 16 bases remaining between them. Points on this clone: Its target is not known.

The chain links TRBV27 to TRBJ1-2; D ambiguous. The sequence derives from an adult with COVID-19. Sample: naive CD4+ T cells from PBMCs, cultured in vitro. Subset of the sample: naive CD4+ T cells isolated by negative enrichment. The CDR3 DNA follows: TGTGCCAGCAGTTTTCGGGATAATTCGGATTATGGCTACACCTTC. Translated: CASSFRDNSDYGYTF.